The rows below give T cell receptor beta chains drawn from one sample of a study of cytomegalovirus exposure and HLA in healthy donors. The data were produced by immunoSEQ multiplex PCR, yet TCRdb's version contains in-frame clones alone and is incomplete. The profile shows around 170,000 clones, around 75% of them singletons. Sequencing was done on a sample of PBMCs. The origin of the receptors is a man aged 35 to 55 in good health and CMV-seropositive. Both conserved end residues are part of each CDR3. The D gene is left open where the match is weak. Size is stated for part of the rows, as once, few or many counts, or as a class when the clone is expanded.

NA,TRBV21-1,NA,TRBJ1-2,TGTGCCAGCCGTCCAAAGTGGCGGGCGTCTAACTATGGCTACACCTTC,CASRPKWRASNYGYTF
NA,TRBV5-6,NA,TRBJ1-3,TGTGCCAGCAGCTTGGACATCAGCTCTGGAAACACCATATATTTT,CASSLDISSGNTIYF
TRBD2,TRBV5-1,NA,TRBJ2-7,TGCGCCAGCAGCGGGGGACTAGCGGGGGCCGTGTCCTACGAGCAGTACTTC,CASSGGLAGAVSYEQYF
NA,TRBV4-2,NA,TRBJ2-5,TGTGCCAGCAGCCAAGACCGGACAGGGAGGGGACAAGAGACCCAGTACTTC,CASSQDRTGRGQETQYF
NA,TRBV19,few,TRBJ1-4,TGTGCCAGTAGCCTTGGGGGAGGTTTTAATGAAAAACTGTTTTTT,CASSLGGGFNEKLFF
NA,TRBV4-3,few,TRBJ1-4,TGCGCCAGCAGCCAGGGCCCGGACAGCTACCTTAATGAAAAACTGTTTTTT,CASSQGPDSYLNEKLFF
TRBD2,TRBV6-6,NA,TRBJ2-7,TGTGCCAGCAGGGGGGAGGTAGACGGGGGGTCCGAGCAGTACTTC,CASRGEVDGGSEQYF
TRBD2,TRBV7-9,NA,TRBJ2-7,TGTGCCAGCAGCTTGGACTTAGCGGGGGGGGCCTACGAGCAGTACTTC,CASSLDLAGGAYEQYF
TRBD1,TRBV7-8,NA,TRBJ1-3,TGTGCCAGCAGCTTAAGGGACAGGGCTGCCATTTCTGGAAACACCATATATTTT,CASSLRDRAAISGNTIYF
NA,TRBV4-1,NA,TRBJ2-7,TGCGCCAGCAGCCAAGTACGTGGGGAGGCCTACGAGCAGTACTTC,CASSQVRGEAYEQYF
TRBD1,TRBV5-6,NA,TRBJ2-1,TGTGCCAGCAGCTTGGGGACAGGGAATCACAATGAGCAGTTCTTC,CASSLGTGNHNEQFF
TRBD1,TRBV27,NA,TRBJ2-7,TGTGCCAGCGCTGGGACAGGGGTGACCGGCGAGCAGTACTTC,CASAGTGVTGEQYF
NA,TRBV29-1,NA,TRBJ1-1,TGCAGCGTTGAGTCGCCAGGCGAAGCTTTCTTT,CSVESPGEAFF
NA,TRBV7-3,NA,TRBJ2-2,TGTGCCAGCAGCGCGGCGGGCACCGGGGAGCTGTTTTTT,CASSAAGTGELFF